This passage covers 23 T cell receptor beta chains from one sample sequenced in a study of CD8 T cells in Susac syndrome. The RNA, roughly 0.5 to 1 ug, was put through reverse transcription using random hexamers. TCRdb re-called the immunoSEQ multiplex PCR reads with MiXCR, one entry per CDR3 protein. The repertoire holds some 68,000 distinct CDR3 sequences, with 93% as singletons. The sample was CD4+ T cells from PBMCs. The receptors come from a human donor with Susac syndrome.

The chain links TRBV30 to TRBJ2-1; 8 positions agree with TRBD2. The V gene end was trimmed by 0 bases and the J gene end by 2 bases; junction bases not matched to a gene: 3. The CDR3 covers 15 residues. Germline V gives CDR1 GTSNPN, CDR2 SVGIG (reference sequence). The CDR3 sequence is CAWSVFGGAYNEQFF. CDR3 bases: TGTGCCTGGAGTGTATTCGGGGGGGCCTACAATGAGCAGTTCTTC.

The V and J genes are TRBV7-2 and TRBJ2-2; D unresolved. The CDR3 length is 13 residues. The V gene's germline CDR1 is SGHTA and CDR2 FQGNSA. Trimming cost V 1 base and J 5 bases, with 5 bases left between them. The CDR3 nucleotides are TGTGCCAGCAGCTTAGATTTAACCGGGGAGCTGTTTTTT. This codes for CASSLDLTGELFF.

This rearrangement joins TRBV5-4 to TRBJ2-5, with D perhaps matching TRBD1 or TRBD2 (5 bases each). The CDR3 has 14 amino acids. The germline V and J ends were trimmed by 4 bases and 3 bases, with 13 bases remaining between them. Germline CDR1 reads SGHNT; CDR2 reads YYREEE (reference sequence). The DNA of the CDR3 is TGTGCCAGCAGCCTTGGGACCAACGAAGAGACCCAGTACTTC. It is translated as CASSLGTNEETQYF.

The J gene is TRBJ1-2, the V gene TRBV18; maybe TRBD1 (5 bases). V was cut by 0 bases and J by 8 bases, with 13 bases left in between. Per germline, CDR1 KGHSH and CDR2 LQKENI. This CDR3 contains 14 residues. CDR3 loop: CASSPPPGTRGYTF. DNA of the CDR3: TGTGCCAGCTCACCACCCCCAGGGACTCGAGGCTACACCTTC.

The V and J genes are TRBV20-1 and TRBJ1-6; no reliable D call. Between the trimmed V and J ends, which lost 0 bases and 9 bases, there was a span of 21 bases. From germline, CDR1 is DFQATT and CDR2 SNEGSKA (reference sequence). This CDR3 comprises 17 residues. The CDR3 sequence is CSARDQLVGSQSSPLHF. The CDR3 coding sequence is TGCAGTGCTAGAGATCAATTGGTGGGGTCCCAGAGTTCACCCCTCCACTTT.

This clonotype is a singleton in its sample. The chain has TRBV27 and TRBJ2-5, with 7 bases identical to TRBD1. Trimming at V came to 4 bases and at J to 1 base, leaving 3 bases not matched to a gene. This CDR3 is 14 amino acids long. Germline V gene lookup returns CDR1 MNHEY and CDR2 SMNVEV (reference sequence). In DNA form, the CDR3 reads TGTGCCAGCAGTTCGAGGGGGCCCCAAGAGACCCAGTACTTC. This sequence encodes CASSSRGPQETQYF.

Turning to this clonotype: The junction does not match germline at one end; this may be a read error. The V call is TRBV7-7, the J call TRBJ2-1; D gene ambiguous. This CDR3 is 13 amino acids long. Germline CDR1 SSHAT, CDR2 FNYEAQ (reference sequence). CDR3 coding DNA: TGTGCTAGCAGCTTAGGCGTGGTCGATGAGCAGTTCTTC. Translated, it gives CASSLGVVDEQFF.

This clonotype has only a few counts. This chain connects TRBV27 to TRBJ1-5, with TRBD1 matching 7 bases. The germline V gene encodes CDR1 MNHEY and CDR2 SMNVEV (reference sequence). The CDR3 covers 16 residues. V gave up 4 bases and J gave up 4 bases; unmatched junction bases: 10. This CDR3 reads CASSSRQGEPNQPQHF. The DNA of the CDR3 is TGTGCCAGCAGTTCCCGACAGGGAGAGCCTAATCAGCCCCAGCATTTT.

The chain carries TRBV30 and TRBJ2-3; a possible D gene is TRBD1 (6 bases). From germline, CDR1 is GTSNPN and CDR2 SVGIG (reference sequence). Trimming stripped 1 base from V and 6 bases from J, with 20 bases between. The CDR3 extends over 16 amino acids. DNA of the CDR3: TGTGCCTGGAGTGAGGGACAAGGGTCAGCAGGGGATACGCAGTATTTT. Translated, it gives CAWSEGQGSAGDTQYF.

The chain has TRBV7-8 and TRBJ1-1; D not certain. This CDR3 contains 15 residues. Trimming cost V 2 bases and J 0 bases, with 10 bases left between them. In germline, CDR1 is SGHVS, CDR2 FQNEAQ. CDR3 loop: CASSLSRTVNTEAFF. CDR3 bases: TGTGCCAGCAGCTTAAGTAGGACGGTGAACACTGAAGCTTTCTTT.

This clonotype has only one observation. The chain employs TRBV7-2 and TRBJ2-7; 11 bases are a match to TRBD1. Germline V gives CDR1 SGHTA, CDR2 FQGNSA. Trimming cost V 4 bases and J 2 bases; bases outside gene matches: 4. This CDR3 has 15 residues. The DNA of the CDR3 is TGTGCCAGCAGCTCGGGACAGGGGGGGACCTACGAGCAGTACTTC. This sequence encodes CASSSGQGGTYEQYF.

This clonotype has only one observation. The chain uses TRBV5-4 and TRBJ2-5; 12 nucleotides agree with TRBD1. In germline, CDR1 is SGHNT, CDR2 YYREEE (reference sequence). This CDR3 is 15 amino acids long. The ends lost 4 bases at V and 5 bases at J; junction bases unmatched: 6. This CDR3 reads CASSRGTGGGETQYF. The CDR3 DNA follows: TGTGCCAGCAGCAGGGGGACAGGGGGCGGGGAGACCCAGTACTTC.

This rearrangement joins TRBV11-1 to TRBJ1-1; TRBD1 agrees at 8 bases. Germline trimming cut 8 bases from V and 0 bases from J; bases unmatched to any gene: 8. This CDR3 spans 15 amino acids. Germline V gene lookup returns CDR1 SGHAT and CDR2 FQDESV (reference sequence). CDR3 region: CASAGGQGLNTEAFF. DNA for the CDR3: TGTGCCAGCGCCGGTGGACAGGGACTGAACACTGAAGCTTTCTTT.

The chain is built from TRBV7-9 and TRBJ2-5; TRBD2 matches 8 bases. CDR1 SEHNR and CDR2 FQNEAQ come from the germline V gene (reference sequence). Trimming at V came to 4 bases and at J to 10 bases, leaving 11 bases not matched to a gene. This CDR3 has 14 residues. CDR3 in DNA: TGTGCCAGCAGCTCCGCGGGGGGCTCCGGGGACCAGTACTTC. It encodes CASSSAGGSGDQYF.

This chain links TRBV24-1 with TRBJ1-5; the D gene is possibly TRBD1 (5 bases). Germline V gene data show CDR1 as KGHDR and CDR2 as SFDVKD. Trimming took off 5 bases at V and 2 bases at J, with 12 bases between the two ends. CDR3 length: 15 residues. In DNA, the CDR3 is TGTGCCACCAGTGGGACAAGTGGGGGCAATCAGCCCCAGCATTTT. Translated: CATSGTSGGNQPQHF.

The chain recombines TRBV14 with TRBJ2-7; tentatively, D is TRBD1 (6 bases). CDR1 is SGHDN and CDR2 is FVKESK in the germline V gene. The V gene lost 0 bases and the J gene lost 0 bases, with 12 bases spanning the gap. The CDR3 sequence is 16 residues long. CDR3 bases: TGTGCCAGCAGCCAAGATAGGCAGGGGAGCTCCTACGAGCAGTACTTC. As protein: CASSQDRQGSSYEQYF.

The rearrangement joins TRBV12-3 or TRBV12-4 to TRBJ2-7; 7 bases map to TRBD1. This CDR3 spans 15 amino acids. Trimming at V came to 4 bases and at J to 0 bases, leaving 6 bases not matched to a gene. CDR3 region: CASSYGGQASYEQYF. DNA for the CDR3: TGTGCCAGCAGTTACGGAGGACAGGCCTCCTACGAGCAGTACTTC.

This clonotype was detected once. The rearrangement links TRBV20-1 to TRBJ2-5; D not resolved. With 3 bases removed from V and 5 bases from J, the gap between germline ends came to 10 bases. The CDR3 is 12 residues long. Germline CDR1 is DFQATT and CDR2 is SNEGSKA (reference sequence). The CDR3 here is CSASKLLETQYF. The CDR3 nucleotides read TGCAGTGCTAGCAAGTTATTGGAGACCCAGTACTTC.

The V gene is TRBV7-6, the J gene TRBJ2-5; D is uncertain. The CDR3 runs 12 residues. Looked up from germline, CDR1 is SGHVS and CDR2 is FNYEAQ. Trimming removed 3 bases at V and 2 bases at J, with 4 bases between. CDR3 sequence reads: CASSFGQETQYF. As DNA, the CDR3 is TGTGCCAGCAGCTTCGGACAAGAGACCCAGTACTTC. Using reference TRBV7-6 and TRBJ2-5 for the parts outside the CDR3, the full variable domain is GAGVSQSPRYKVTKRGQDVALRCDPISGHVSLYWYRQALGQGPEFLTYFNYEAQQDKSGLPNDRFSAERPEGSISTLTIQRTEQRDSAMYRCASSFGQETQYFGPGTRLLVL.

The gene calls are TRBV5-1 and TRBJ1-1; D is ambiguous. The CDR3 loop spans 13 amino acids. The V end was cut by 0 bases, the J end by 6 bases, with 9 bases between. Germline CDR1 is SGHRS and CDR2 is YFSETQ. The CDR3 protein is CASSLAAGAEAFF. In DNA, the CDR3 is TGCGCCAGCAGCTTGGCGGCAGGTGCTGAAGCTTTCTTT.

The genes are TRBV19 and TRBJ1-5, with a tentative D call TRBD1 (5 bases). The V and J ends lost 0 bases and 4 bases respectively, with 13 bases between them. This CDR3 contains 16 residues. The germline CDR1 and CDR2 sequences are LNHDA and SQIVND (reference sequence). The DNA of the CDR3 is TGTGCCAGTAGTATAGAGACAGCCATAGGAAATCAGCCCCAGCATTTT. It yields the protein CASSIETAIGNQPQHF.

V gene TRBV5-1 combines with J gene TRBJ2-7, with TRBD2 as a possible D gene (5 bases). The germline V gene has CDR1 SGHRS and CDR2 YFSETQ. The CDR3 totals 14 residues. Between the trimmed V and J ends, which lost 3 bases and 5 bases, there was a span of 15 bases. In nucleotides, the CDR3 is TGCGCCAGCAGCTCCAAGGACTGGTCACACGAGCAGTACTTC. Its translation is CASSSKDWSHEQYF.

The rearrangement joins TRBV20-1 to TRBJ2-3; 7 bases map to TRBD2. This CDR3 spans 14 amino acids. Germline-derived CDR1 and CDR2 are DFQATT and SNEGSKA (reference sequence). J was trimmed by 3 bases and V by 4 bases; bases with no gene match: 7. CDR3 amino acids: CSANGLGSTDTQYF. CDR3 DNA sequence: TGCAGTGCTAACGGACTAGGGAGTACAGATACGCAGTATTTT.